These T cell receptor beta chains were read from a single sample in a study of graft-versus-host responses after intestinal transplantation. Profiled with immunoSEQ multiplex PCR; TCRdb holds only in-frame clones, not every one. The sample lists about 86,000 clones; less than 90% were seen once. The antigens for these receptors are not known. This specimen consisted of unstimulated CD4+ T cells sorted from spleen or lymph node cells, obtained before transplant. These receptors were obtained from a human donor who was the organ donor for an intestinal transplant. The CDR3 runs from the conserved cysteine through the conserved F or W. D genes are given only for firm matches. Expanded clones are given a class, and other clones once, few, many or no size at all.

abundance | d_gene | j_gene | v_gene | CDR3aa | CDR3nt
NA | NA | TRBJ1-2 | TRBV7-2 | CASSLVTGGSWEYGYTF | TGTGCCAGCAGCTTAGTTACGGGGGGGTCTTGGGAATATGGCTACACCTTC
NA | NA | TRBJ1-2 | TRBV2 | CASSDVAFYGYTF | TGTGCCAGCAGTGACGTGGCTTTCTATGGCTACACCTTC
NA | TRBD2 | TRBJ2-3 | TRBV9 | CASSVVAGASTDTQYF | TGTGCCAGCAGCGTAGTAGCGGGAGCTAGCACAGATACGCAGTATTTT
NA | NA | TRBJ2-3 | TRBV30 | CAWSAQGFGTDTQYF | TGTGCCTGGAGTGCTCAGGGGTTCGGCACAGATACGCAGTATTTT
NA | TRBD2 | TRBJ2-7 | TRBV7-3 | CASSLAPPRGGSNEQYF | TGTGCCAGCAGCTTGGCCCCCCCAAGGGGAGGGAGCAACGAGCAGTACTTC
NA | NA | TRBJ2-1 | TRBV5-1 | CASSLGQTYNEQFF | TGCGCCAGCAGCTTGGGACAGACCTACAATGAGCAGTTCTTC
once | NA | TRBJ2-5 | TRBV11-1 | CASSPGTRSQYF | TGTGCCAGCAGCCCCGGGACAAGGTCCCAGTACTTC
few | NA | TRBJ1-6 | TRBV6-1 | CASSERRVRNSPLHF | TGTGCCAGCAGTGAACGGAGGGTGAGAAATTCACCCCTCCACTTT
few | TRBD2 | TRBJ2-3 | TRBV2 | CASSVPSGLGTDTQYF | TGTGCCAGCAGTGTTCCTAGCGGGTTGGGCACAGATACGCAGTATTTT
NA | NA | TRBJ1-2 | TRBV18 | CASSPWGSNNYGYTF | TGTGCCAGCTCACCATGGGGCAGTAACAACTATGGCTACACCTTC
NA | NA | TRBJ2-1 | TRBV7-2 | CASSLGGVNNEQFF | TGTGCCAGCAGCTTAGGGGGAGTCAACAATGAGCAGTTCTTC
NA | TRBD2 | TRBJ2-3 | TRBV27 | CASSLRVGLADTDTQYF | TGTGCCAGCAGTTTGAGGGTTGGACTAGCGGACACAGATACGCAGTATTTT
NA | NA | TRBJ2-5 | TRBV4-1 | CASSQEKTREETQYF | TGCGCCAGCAGCCAAGAAAAAACTAGGGAAGAGACCCAGTACTTC
NA | NA | TRBJ1-3 | TRBV9 | CASTAGGRNTIYF | TGTGCCAGCACCGCGGGGGGGCGAAACACCATATATTTT
NA | TRBD2 | TRBJ2-7 | TRBV4-1 | CASSPWPSGSSYEQYF | TGCGCCAGCAGCCCATGGCCAAGCGGGAGCTCCTACGAGCAGTACTTC
NA | NA | TRBJ1-2 | TRBV21-1 | CASSKRDMDPYGYTF | TGTGCCAGCAGCAAGAGGGACATGGACCCCTATGGCTACACCTTC
NA | NA | TRBJ2-3 | TRBV6-4 | CASSDAAADTQYF | TGTGCCAGCAGTGATGCCGCGGCAGATACGCAGTATTTT
few | TRBD1 | TRBJ1-5 | TRBV6-5 | CASSQRGQGQPQHF | TGTGCCAGCAGCCAGAGGGGGCAGGGACAGCCCCAGCATTTT
once | NA | TRBJ2-7 | TRBV10-1 | CASSLFSYEQYF | TGCGCCAGCAGCCTTTTCTCCTACGAGCAGTACTTC
NA | NA | TRBJ1-1 | TRBV7-9 | CASTAQGNTEAFF | TGTGCCAGCACCGCTCAGGGGAACACTGAAGCTTTCTTT
NA | NA | TRBJ1-2 | TRBV5-1 | CASSLGVSNGGYTF | TGCGCCAGCAGCTTGGGTGTTTCCAACGGTGGCTACACCTTC
NA | NA | TRBJ2-7 | TRBV5-4 | CASSFPLGAQYF | TGTGCCAGCAGCTTTCCCCTAGGCGCGCAGTACTTC
once | NA | TRBJ2-1 | TRBV19 | CASRGGRLYNEQFF | TGTGCCAGCCGTGGCGGGCGCCTGTACAATGAGCAGTTCTTC
NA | NA | TRBJ1-6 | TRBV6-5 | CASSYAGQVSPPLHF | TGTGCCAGCAGTTACGCGGGTCAGGTCAGCCCACCCCTCCACTTT
NA | NA | TRBJ2-7 | TRBV5-6 | CASSLITLVGRGYEQYF | TGTGCCAGCAGCTTGATAACACTGGTAGGGCGGGGCTACGAGCAGTACTTC
once | TRBD1 | TRBJ2-7 | TRBV9 | CASSVVDRAYEQYF | TGTGCCAGCAGCGTAGTGGACAGGGCCTACGAGCAGTACTTC
NA | NA | TRBJ1-2 | TRBV29-1 | CSVEGGGNGYTF | TGCAGCGTTGAGGGGGGAGGGAACGGCTACACCTTC
NA | TRBD2 | TRBJ2-5 | TRBV28 | CASAGTSGRRVGEQYF | TGTGCCAGCGCCGGGACTAGCGGGAGGAGGGTCGGGGAGCAGTACTTC
NA | NA | TRBJ1-2 | TRBV5-4 | CASSLAHQYGYTF | TGTGCCAGCAGCTTGGCGCATCAGTATGGCTACACCTTC
NA | NA | TRBJ1-4 | TRBV7-9 | CASSPPAGDVNEKLFF | TGTGCCAGCAGCCCACCGGCGGGGGATGTTAATGAAAAACTGTTTTTT
NA | TRBD2 | TRBJ2-7 | TRBV6-5 | CASTRTSGGYEQYF | TGTGCCAGCACCCGGACTAGCGGGGGTTACGAGCAGTACTTC
NA | TRBD2 | TRBJ2-5 | TRBV6-6 | CASSPRAGGIQETQYF | TGTGCCAGCAGCCCGAGGGCGGGAGGGATCCAAGAGACCCAGTACTTC
once | NA | TRBJ1-6 | TRBV9 | CASSVLPGLRPSPLHF | TGTGCCAGCAGCGTCCTGCCGGGACTCCGGCCTTCACCCCTCCACTTT
NA | TRBD1 | TRBJ2-7 | TRBV11-2 | CASSPQGQGAGEQYF | TGTGCCAGCAGCCCCCAGGGGCAGGGGGCGGGGGAGCAGTACTTC
NA | NA | TRBJ1-4 | TRBV6-6 | CASSYSREKLFF | TGTGCCAGCAGTTACTCGAGAGAAAAACTGTTTTTT
once | NA | TRBJ1-6 | TRBV7-8 | CASSPSAGRQALHF | TGTGCCAGCAGCCCCTCAGCGGGTCGTCAAGCCCTCCACTTT
NA | NA | TRBJ2-1 | TRBV7-9 | CASSLSLHQGSSYNEQFF | TGTGCCAGCAGCTTATCCCTACACCAGGGGAGCTCCTACAATGAGCAGTTCTTC
few | NA | TRBJ2-2 | TRBV5-4 | CASSLGGGDTGELFF | TGTGCCAGCAGCTTGGGAGGGGGGGACACCGGGGAGCTGTTTTTT
once | TRBD2 | TRBJ2-3 | TRBV28 | CASRRGDTQYF | TGTGCCAGCAGGCGGGGGGATACGCAGTATTTT
NA | NA | TRBJ2-7 | TRBV5-4 | CASRTDSHSYEQYF | TGTGCCAGCAGGACGGACAGCCACTCCTACGAGCAGTACTTC
NA | NA | TRBJ2-5 | TRBV5-6 | CASSLRIAVGETQYF | TGTGCCAGCAGCTTGCGAATAGCGGTTGGGGAGACCCAGTACTTC
NA | NA | TRBJ2-2 | TRBV4-1 | CASSQVVRGGNRGGELFF | TGCGCCAGCAGCCAAGTCGTGAGGGGGGGTAATAGGGGCGGGGAGCTGTTTTTT
NA | NA | TRBJ1-5 | TRBV6-1 | CASSERNQPQHF | TGTGCCAGCAGTGAACGGAATCAGCCCCAGCATTTT
NA | NA | TRBJ2-1 | TRBV18 | CASSPSGNYNEQFF | TGTGCCAGCTCACCAAGCGGTAACTACAATGAGCAGTTCTTC
NA | TRBD1 | TRBJ1-5 | TRBV6-1 | CASSERRPGGFRAQHF | TGTGCCAGCAGTGAACGCCGGCCAGGGGGCTTTAGGGCCCAGCATTTT
NA | TRBD2 | TRBJ2-7 | TRBV9 | CASSVEAGGPYEQYF | TGTGCCAGCAGCGTAGAGGCGGGAGGGCCTTACGAGCAGTACTTC
few | NA | TRBJ1-6 | TRBV11-3 | CASSHRTRNSPLHF | TGTGCCAGCAGCCACCGGACACGTAATTCACCCCTCCACTTT
NA | TRBD1 | TRBJ1-2 | TRBV7-2 | CAGSLDRGYGYTF | TGTGCCGGCAGCTTAGACAGGGGCTATGGCTACACCTTC
NA | TRBD2 | TRBJ2-2 | TRBV7-2 | CASSRLLAGYRLPTGELFF | TGTGCCAGCAGCCGCCTCCTAGCGGGATACCGACTTCCCACCGGGGAGCTGTTTTTT
few | NA | TRBJ1-4 | TRBV4-3 | CASRWNRGTNEKLFF | TGCGCCAGCAGATGGAACCGGGGGACTAATGAAAAACTGTTTTTT
NA | NA | TRBJ1-5 | TRBV5-5 | CASSFTGDSNQPQHF | TGTGCCAGCAGCTTCACGGGGGATTCGAATCAGCCCCAGCATTTT
once | NA | TRBJ1-1 | TRBV19 | CASSKQGNTEAFF | TGTGCCAGTAGTAAACAGGGGAACACTGAAGCTTTCTTT
few | TRBD2 | TRBJ2-1 | TRBV19 | CANRAGGPNEQFF | TGTGCCAATCGCGCGGGAGGACCCAATGAGCAGTTCTTC
NA | TRBD2 | TRBJ2-5 | TRBV5-1 | CASSPGLAGATYQETQYF | TGCGCCAGCAGCCCCGGACTAGCGGGGGCCACGTACCAAGAGACCCAGTACTTC
NA | NA | TRBJ1-1 | TRBV6-1 | CASGADPWGTEAFF | TGTGCCAGCGGGGCCGACCCGTGGGGCACTGAAGCTTTCTTT
NA | TRBD2 | TRBJ2-3 | TRBV27 | CASSLWGGRSRLADTQYF | TGTGCCAGCAGTTTATGGGGCGGGAGATCCCGGCTGGCGGATACGCAGTATTTT
NA | TRBD2 | TRBJ2-1 | TRBV11-3 | CATGTSGVNEQFF | TGTGCCACCGGGACTAGCGGGGTCAATGAGCAGTTCTTC
NA | NA | TRBJ2-7 | TRBV21-1 | CASARLAGASYEQYF | TGTGCCAGCGCCCGACTAGCGGGAGCCTCCTACGAGCAGTACTTC
NA | NA | TRBJ2-5 | TRBV7-7 | CASSLQAGETQYF | TGTGCTAGCAGCTTACAAGCCGGGGAGACCCAGTACTTC